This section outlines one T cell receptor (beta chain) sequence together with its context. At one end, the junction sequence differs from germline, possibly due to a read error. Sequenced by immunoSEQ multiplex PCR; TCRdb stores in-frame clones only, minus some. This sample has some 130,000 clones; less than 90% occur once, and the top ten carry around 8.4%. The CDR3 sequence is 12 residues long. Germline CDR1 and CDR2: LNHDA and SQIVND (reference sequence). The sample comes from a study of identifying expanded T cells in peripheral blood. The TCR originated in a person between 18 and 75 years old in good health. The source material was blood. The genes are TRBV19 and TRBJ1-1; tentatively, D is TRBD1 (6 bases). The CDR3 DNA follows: TGTGCCAGTAGTATAGACCACCGGGACACCCTGTGG. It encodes CASSIDHRDTLW.